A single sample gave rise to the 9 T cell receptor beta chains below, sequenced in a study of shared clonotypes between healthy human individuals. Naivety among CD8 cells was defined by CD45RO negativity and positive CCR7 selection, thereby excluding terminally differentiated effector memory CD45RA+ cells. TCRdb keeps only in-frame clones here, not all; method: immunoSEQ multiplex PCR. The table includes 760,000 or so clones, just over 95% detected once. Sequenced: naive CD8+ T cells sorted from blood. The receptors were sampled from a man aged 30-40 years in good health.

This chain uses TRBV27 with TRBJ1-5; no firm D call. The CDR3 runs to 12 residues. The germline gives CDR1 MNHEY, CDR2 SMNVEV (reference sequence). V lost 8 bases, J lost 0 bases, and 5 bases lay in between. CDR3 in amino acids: CASGYSNQPQHF. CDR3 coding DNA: TGTGCCAGCGGCTATAGCAATCAGCCCCAGCATTTT.

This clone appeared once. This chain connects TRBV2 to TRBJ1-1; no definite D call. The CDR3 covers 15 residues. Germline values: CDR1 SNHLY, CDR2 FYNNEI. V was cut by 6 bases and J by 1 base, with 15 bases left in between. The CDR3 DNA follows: TGTGCCAGCAGGGAATGGGGTGGTGGGAACACTGAAGCTTTCTTT. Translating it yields CASREWGGGNTEAFF.

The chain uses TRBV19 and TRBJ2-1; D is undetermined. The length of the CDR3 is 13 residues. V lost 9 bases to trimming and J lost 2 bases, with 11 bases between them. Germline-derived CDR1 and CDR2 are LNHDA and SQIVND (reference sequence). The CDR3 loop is CASARGPYNEQFF. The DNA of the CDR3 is TGTGCCAGCGCCCGTGGCCCCTACAATGAGCAGTTCTTC.

This CDR3 reads CASSTINLYNEQFF. DNA for the CDR3: TGTGCCAGCAGCACCATCAACCTCTACAATGAGCAGTTCTTC. The V call is TRBV5-5, the J call TRBJ2-1; D unresolved. Trimming removed 4 bases from V and 3 bases from J, with 11 bases in between. The CDR3 loop spans 14 amino acids. Germline CDR1 SGHKS, CDR2 YYEKEE (reference sequence).

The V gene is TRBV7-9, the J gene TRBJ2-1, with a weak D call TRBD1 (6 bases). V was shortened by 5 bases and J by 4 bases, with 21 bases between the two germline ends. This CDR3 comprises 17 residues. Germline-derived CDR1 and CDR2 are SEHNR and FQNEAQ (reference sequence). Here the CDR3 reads CASSLTYGTPKYNEQFF. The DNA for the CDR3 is TGTGCCAGCAGCCTTACCTACGGGACACCAAAATACAATGAGCAGTTCTTC.

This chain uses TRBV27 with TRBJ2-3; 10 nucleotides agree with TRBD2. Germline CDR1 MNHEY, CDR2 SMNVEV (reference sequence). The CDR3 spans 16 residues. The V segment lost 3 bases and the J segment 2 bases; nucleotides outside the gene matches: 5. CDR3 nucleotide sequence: TGTGCCAGCAGTTTTCGGACTAGCGGTCACACAGATACGCAGTATTTT. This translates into CASSFRTSGHTDTQYF.

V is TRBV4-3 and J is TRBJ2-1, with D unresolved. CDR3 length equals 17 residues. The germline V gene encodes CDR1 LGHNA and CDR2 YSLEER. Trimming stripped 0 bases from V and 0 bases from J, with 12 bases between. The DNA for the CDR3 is TGCGCCAGCAGCCAAGAATATCACCCGAGCTCCTACAATGAGCAGTTCTTC. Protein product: CASSQEYHPSSYNEQFF.

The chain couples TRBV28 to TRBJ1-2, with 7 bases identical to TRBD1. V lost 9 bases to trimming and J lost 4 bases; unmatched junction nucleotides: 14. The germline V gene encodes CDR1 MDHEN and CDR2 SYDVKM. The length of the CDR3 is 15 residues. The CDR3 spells CASIQTGAVSYGYTF. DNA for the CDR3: TGTGCCAGTATACAAACAGGGGCGGTGAGCTATGGCTACACCTTC.

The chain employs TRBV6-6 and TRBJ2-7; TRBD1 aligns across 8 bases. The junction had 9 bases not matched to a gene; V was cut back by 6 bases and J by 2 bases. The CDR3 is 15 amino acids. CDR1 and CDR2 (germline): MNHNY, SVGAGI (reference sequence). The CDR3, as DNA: TGTGCCAGCAGCCACCCCGGACAGGGAACCTACGAGCAGTACTTC. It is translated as CASSHPGQGTYEQYF.